This T cell receptor beta chain was profiled in a study of blood T cell repertoires in COVID-19 (dated by TCRdb to 2018 to 2021). Turning to the overall study: Samples covering the acute and convalescent phases of COVID-19 were provided by collaborators in the United States, Italy and Spain. HLA class I and class II types, where available, came from metadata supplied by the sample provider rather than from assay-based typing. Samples came from the ongoing ImmuneRACE study (first 160 participants) plus 1,254 subjects from 6 global collaborators. The material from the prospective study consisted of cDNA or gDNA derived from T cells, B-cell-depleted T cells, or PBMCs. A de-identified subject ID, COVID-19 status, age in years and sex were almost always included in the sample metadata. The repertoires were released in a freely available public database intended as a resource for research on the immune response to SARS-CoV-2. The dataset comprised deeply sampled blood TCRbeta repertoires from subjects exposed to, actively infected with, or recovered from COVID-19. Study-level results and caveats: How much clinical and demographic metadata was included differed by source and by participant, and the metadata was provided uncurated.

The V end loses 0 bases and the J end loses 2 bases, and a stretch of 9 bases separates them. From cysteine to phenylalanine, the CDR3 is 15 amino acids long. Left in the record is the CDR3 DNA by itself, 45 bases read in frame from the first base. Taken from the germline V gene, the CDR1 and CDR2 loops are SGDLS and YYNGEE. Participants in the prospective study were enrolled through a virtual design, were aged roughly 18 to 95 years, and lived in roughly 24 United States geographic areas. In the prospective study, participants were assigned to cohorts based on the clinical history participants reported in a screening survey and a study questionnaire. A participant counted as exposed if, within 2 weeks of entering the study, that participant had been in contact with someone who had a PCR-confirmed or clinician-diagnosed COVID-19 case. Each participant in the prospective study had whole blood, serum and a nasopharyngeal or oropharyngeal swab collected by mobile phlebotomists. Prospective study participants could optionally give additional blood draws and questionnaires over a roughly 2-month period. Blood samples from the prospective study were shipped frozen or at room temperature prior to DNA extraction.

Turning to this clone: Its antigen remains undetermined. No base-level quality is on record; no much larger clone is a single base apart.

TCRbeta CDR3 regions were amplified from genomic DNA using the immunoSEQ Assay, a bias-controlled multiplex PCR. Per the original workflow: Nucleated cell counts per sample were estimated from amplification of reference gene primers within the assay. Sequence reads were collapsed and filtered to measure the absolute abundance of every unique TCRbeta CDR3 rearrangement. For each sample, productive Simpson clonality was calculated as the square root of Simpson's diversity index across productive rearrangements. TCRdb re-hosts the immuneACCESS table, in-frame sequences only. Its copies lack some clones; in the studies checked, an unresolved V gene accounts for under half of them, and the cause for the rest is not known. D and trimming come from the DNA, and the V and J calls and clone size come from that table. This sample is represented by 50,000 to 65,000 clones; around 65% of them were singletons. The top ten hold approximately 50% of the sample.

This TCR was sampled from a woman in her fifties or sixties who had been exposed to COVID-19. Material for sequencing was PBMCs or T cells enriched from blood (not recorded which). The sequence joins TRBV9 to TRBJ2-1; the best D guess is TRBD1, with 6 bases matching. CDR3 loop: CASSVGQGTYNEQFF. The DNA sequence is TGTGCCAGCAGCGTAGGCCAGGGGACCTACAATGAGCAGTTCTTC.